This T cell receptor beta chain stems from a study of beta chain features in type 1 diabetes. Study information: Researchers looked at fewer than 110 million sorted cells across all samples. Study observations and caveats: TCRB CDR3s from Type 1 diabetes patients were moderately but significantly shorter in all four CD4+ subsets. Reduced insertions and increased deletions marked VDJ junctions in type 1 diabetes patients.

Investigators reverse transcribed all isolated RNA, so they sequenced expressed TCRB transcripts. Some 3.6 million reads was the average for naive, central memory and regulatory T cell samples. The repertoire was sequenced with immunoSEQ multiplex PCR; TCRdb's copy has only in-frame clones and lacks some. The sample has 100,000 to 150,000 clones, over 15% seen once. This clone was seen a few times. Antigen unknown. CD45RO/CCR7/CD25/CD127/CD95/CD27 separated CD4+ naive, central memory, regulatory and stem cell-like memory cells by sorting. The clonotype was recovered from a man aged 30-40 years with type 1 diabetes. Sequences were obtained from central memory CD4+ T cells from blood.

The DNA of the CDR3 is TGTGCCACCAGCAGCACGTTTGGGGGGGAAAAACTGTTTTTT. Amino acids: CATSSTFGGEKLFF. This chain uses TRBV15 with TRBJ1-4, with a possible D match to TRBD1 (5 bases). The CDR3 contains 14 residues. V was shortened by 3 bases and J by 8 bases, with 13 bases between the two germline ends. Per germline, CDR1 LNHNV and CDR2 YYDKDF (reference sequence).